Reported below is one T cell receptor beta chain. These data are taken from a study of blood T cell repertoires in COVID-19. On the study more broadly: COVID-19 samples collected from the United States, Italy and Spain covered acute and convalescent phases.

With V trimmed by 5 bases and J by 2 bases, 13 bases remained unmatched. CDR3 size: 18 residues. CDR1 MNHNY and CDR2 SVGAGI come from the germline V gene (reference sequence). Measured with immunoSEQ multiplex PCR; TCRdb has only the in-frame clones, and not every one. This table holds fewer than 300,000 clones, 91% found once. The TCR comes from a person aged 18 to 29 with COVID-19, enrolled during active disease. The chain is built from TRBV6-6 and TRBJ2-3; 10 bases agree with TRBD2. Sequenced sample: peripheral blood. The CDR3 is CASSPPRLAGSPTDTQYF. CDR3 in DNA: TGTGCCAGCAGTCCCCCTAGACTAGCGGGCTCCCCCACAGATACGCAGTATTTT.